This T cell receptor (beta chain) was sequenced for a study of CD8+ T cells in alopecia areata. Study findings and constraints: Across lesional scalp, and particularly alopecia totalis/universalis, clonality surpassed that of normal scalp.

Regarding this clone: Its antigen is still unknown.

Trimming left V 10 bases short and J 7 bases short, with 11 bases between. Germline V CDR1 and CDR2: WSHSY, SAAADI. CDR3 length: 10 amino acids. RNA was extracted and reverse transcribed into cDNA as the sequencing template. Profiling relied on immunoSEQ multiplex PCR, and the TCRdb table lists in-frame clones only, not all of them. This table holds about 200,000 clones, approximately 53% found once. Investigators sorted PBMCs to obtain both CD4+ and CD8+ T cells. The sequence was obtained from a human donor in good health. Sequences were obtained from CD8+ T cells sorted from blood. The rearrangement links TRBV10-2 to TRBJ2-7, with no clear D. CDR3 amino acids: CATRAEEQYF. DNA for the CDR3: TGCGCCACTAGGGCGGAAGAGCAGTACTTC.